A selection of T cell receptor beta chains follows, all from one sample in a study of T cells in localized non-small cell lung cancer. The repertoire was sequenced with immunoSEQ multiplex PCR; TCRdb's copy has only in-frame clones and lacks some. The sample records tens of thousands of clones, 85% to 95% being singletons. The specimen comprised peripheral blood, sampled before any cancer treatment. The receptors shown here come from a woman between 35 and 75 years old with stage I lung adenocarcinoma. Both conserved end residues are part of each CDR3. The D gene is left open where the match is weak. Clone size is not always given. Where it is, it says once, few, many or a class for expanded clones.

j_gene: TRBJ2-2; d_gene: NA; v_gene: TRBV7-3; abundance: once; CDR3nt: TGTGCCAGCAGCTTAAGGGAAAACACCGGGGAGCTGTTTTTT; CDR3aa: CASSLRENTGELFF
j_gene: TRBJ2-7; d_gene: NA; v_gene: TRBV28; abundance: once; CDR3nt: TGTGCCAGCAGAATGGCGGGACATAGCTACGAGCAGTACTTC; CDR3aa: CASRMAGHSYEQYF
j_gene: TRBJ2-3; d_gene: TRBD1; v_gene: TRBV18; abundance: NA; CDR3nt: TGTGCCAGCTCACAGAACAGGGGGCGCAGGGATACGCAGTATTTT; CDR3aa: CASSQNRGRRDTQYF
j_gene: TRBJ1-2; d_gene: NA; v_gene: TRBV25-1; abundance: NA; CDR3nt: TGTGCCAGCAATCAGGGGCCGGACTATGGCTACACCTTC; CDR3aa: CASNQGPDYGYTF
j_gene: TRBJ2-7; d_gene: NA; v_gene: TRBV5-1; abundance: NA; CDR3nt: TGCGCCAGCAGCTTAATGGCAGGTGCCTACTACGAGCAGTACTTC; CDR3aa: CASSLMAGAYYEQYF
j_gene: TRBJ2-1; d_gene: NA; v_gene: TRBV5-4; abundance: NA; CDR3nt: TGTGCCAGCAGCTTACTATCACAGCGTAGAGGGGCGAATGAGCAGTTCTTC; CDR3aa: CASSLLSQRRGANEQFF
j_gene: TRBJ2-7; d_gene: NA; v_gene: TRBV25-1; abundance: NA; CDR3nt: TGTGCCAGCAGACTCGGGGACTACGAGCAGTACTTC; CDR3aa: CASRLGDYEQYF
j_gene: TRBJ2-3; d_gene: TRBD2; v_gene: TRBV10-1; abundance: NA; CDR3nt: TGCGCCAGCAGTGGGACTAGCGGGGGGATCGGTACAGATACGCAGTATTTT; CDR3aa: CASSGTSGGIGTDTQYF
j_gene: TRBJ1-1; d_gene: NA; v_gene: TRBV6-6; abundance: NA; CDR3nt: TGTGCCAGCAGTCGTATACGGGGCACTGAAGCTTTCTTT; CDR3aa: CASSRIRGTEAFF
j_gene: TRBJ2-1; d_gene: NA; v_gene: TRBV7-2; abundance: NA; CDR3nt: TGTGCCAGCAGCCTGGGGCCCAGCGAATACAATGAGCAGTTCTTC; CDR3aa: CASSLGPSEYNEQFF
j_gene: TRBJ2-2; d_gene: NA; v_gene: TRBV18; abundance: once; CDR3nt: TGTGCCAGCTCACTAGCGAACACCGGGGAGCTGTTTTTT; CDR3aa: CASSLANTGELFF
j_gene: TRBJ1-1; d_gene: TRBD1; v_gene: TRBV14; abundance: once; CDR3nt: TGTGCCAGCATCAAAAGGGGGGGCAGGGGGCGACTGAACACTGAAGCTTTCTTT; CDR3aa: CASIKRGGRGRLNTEAFF
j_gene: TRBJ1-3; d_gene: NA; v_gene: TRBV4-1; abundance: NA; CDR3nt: TGCGCCAGCAGCGCTAGGACGGATTTTAGCTCTGGAAACACCATATATTTT; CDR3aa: CASSARTDFSSGNTIYF
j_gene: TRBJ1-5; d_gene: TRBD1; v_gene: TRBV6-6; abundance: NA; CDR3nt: TGTGCCAGCAGACGGACAGGGGGCAATCAGCCCCAGCATTTT; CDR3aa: CASRRTGGNQPQHF
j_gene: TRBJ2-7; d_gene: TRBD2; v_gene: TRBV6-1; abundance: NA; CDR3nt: TGTGCCAGCAGTGAAGCTCCGGCTAGCGGGGAATACGAGCAGTACTTC; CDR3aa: CASSEAPASGEYEQYF
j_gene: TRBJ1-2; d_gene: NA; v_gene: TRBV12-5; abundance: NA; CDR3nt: TGTGCTAGTGGTTTGGATGTGTGGGGGGCTAGCTATGGCTACACCTTC; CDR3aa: CASGLDVWGASYGYTF
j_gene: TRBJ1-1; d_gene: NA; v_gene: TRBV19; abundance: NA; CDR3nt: TGTGCCAGTATCATCCCGACAGATAACACTGAAGCTTTCTTT; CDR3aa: CASIIPTDNTEAFF
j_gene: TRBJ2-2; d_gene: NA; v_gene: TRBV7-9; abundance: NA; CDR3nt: TGTGCCAGCAGCTCACCTACGTGGAGCCCGAACACCGGGGAGCTGTTTTTT; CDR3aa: CASSSPTWSPNTGELFF
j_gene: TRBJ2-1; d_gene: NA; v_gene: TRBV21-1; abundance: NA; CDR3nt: TGTGCCAGCAGCAAAGAGGCGAGCCCTAGGCAGTTCTTC; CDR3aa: CASSKEASPRQFF
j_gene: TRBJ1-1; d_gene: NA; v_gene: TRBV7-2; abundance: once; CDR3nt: TGTGCCAGCAGCTTAGACACCCAGGTCCGTATGAACACTGAAGCTTTCTTT; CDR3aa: CASSLDTQVRMNTEAFF
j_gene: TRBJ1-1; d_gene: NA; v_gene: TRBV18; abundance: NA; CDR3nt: TGTGCCAGCTCACCAGAGATGAACACTGAAGCTTTCTTT; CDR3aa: CASSPEMNTEAFF
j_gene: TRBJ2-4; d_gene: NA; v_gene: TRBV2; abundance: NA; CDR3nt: TGTGCCAGCAGTGAAATAGGTGGCACGGGAAACATTCAGTACTTC; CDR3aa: CASSEIGGTGNIQYF
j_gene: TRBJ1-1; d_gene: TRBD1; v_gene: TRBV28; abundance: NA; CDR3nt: TGTGCCAGCAGTCCCGGGACAGCGAACACTGAAGCTTTCTTT; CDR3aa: CASSPGTANTEAFF
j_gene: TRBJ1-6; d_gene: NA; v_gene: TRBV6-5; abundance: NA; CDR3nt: TGTGCCAGCCGACCGGGACGCAATAATTCACCCCTCCACTTT; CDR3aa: CASRPGRNNSPLHF
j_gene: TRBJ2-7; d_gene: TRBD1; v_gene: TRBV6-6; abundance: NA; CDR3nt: TGTGCCAGCAGGCCTCCGGGACAGGGCTTCTCCTACGAGCAGTACTTC; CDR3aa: CASRPPGQGFSYEQYF
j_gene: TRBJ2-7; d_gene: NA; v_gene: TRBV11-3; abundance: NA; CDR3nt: TGTGCCAGCAGCTCTAGACAGGGAGGCTCCTACGAGCAGTACTTC; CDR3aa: CASSSRQGGSYEQYF
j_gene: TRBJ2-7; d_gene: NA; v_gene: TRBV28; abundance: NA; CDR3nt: TGTGCCAGTCAAACAGCTATTTCCTACGAGCAGTACTTC; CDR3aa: CASQTAISYEQYF
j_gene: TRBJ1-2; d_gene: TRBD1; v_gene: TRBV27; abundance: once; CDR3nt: TGTGCCAGCAGTTCTACAGGGGTGGGAGGCTACACCTTC; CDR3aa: CASSSTGVGGYTF
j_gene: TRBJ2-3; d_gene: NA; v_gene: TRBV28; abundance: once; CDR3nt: TGTGCCAGCAGTTTATTAGGACCAGATACGCAGTATTTT; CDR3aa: CASSLLGPDTQYF
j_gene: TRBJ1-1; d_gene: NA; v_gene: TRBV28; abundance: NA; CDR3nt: TGTGCCAGCAGTTTACAGGGGACCGCGAGCACTGAAGCTTTCTTT; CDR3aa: CASSLQGTASTEAFF
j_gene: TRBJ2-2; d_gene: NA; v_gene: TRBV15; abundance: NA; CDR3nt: TGTGCCACCAGCATAGGGTTGAACACCGGGGAGCTGTTTTTT; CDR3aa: CATSIGLNTGELFF
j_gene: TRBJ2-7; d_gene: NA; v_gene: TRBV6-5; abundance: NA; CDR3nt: TGTGCCAGCAGTAGGGGGAATTGGCCTACCTACGAGCAGTACTTC; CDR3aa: CASSRGNWPTYEQYF
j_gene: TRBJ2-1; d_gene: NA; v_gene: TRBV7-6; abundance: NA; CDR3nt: TGTGCCAGCAGCTTATTGACAGGACGGGCCGATGAGCAGTTCTTC; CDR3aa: CASSLLTGRADEQFF
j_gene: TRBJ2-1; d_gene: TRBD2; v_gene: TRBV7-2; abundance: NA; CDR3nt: TGTGCCAGCAGTCCAGTAGCGGGAGTATTCAATGAGCAGTTCTTC; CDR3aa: CASSPVAGVFNEQFF
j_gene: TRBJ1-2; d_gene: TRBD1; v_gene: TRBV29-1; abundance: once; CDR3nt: TGCAGCGTTGGGGACAGTCGCGGCTACACCTTC; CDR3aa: CSVGDSRGYTF
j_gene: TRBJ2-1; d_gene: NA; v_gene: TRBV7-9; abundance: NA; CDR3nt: TGTGCCAGCAGCTCCCTCGGGGGGAACAGGGGTTCTTACAATGAGCAGTTCTTC; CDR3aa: CASSSLGGNRGSYNEQFF
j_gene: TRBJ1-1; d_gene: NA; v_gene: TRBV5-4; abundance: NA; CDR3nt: TGTGCCAGCAGCTGGAACACTGAAGCTTTCTTT; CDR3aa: CASSWNTEAFF
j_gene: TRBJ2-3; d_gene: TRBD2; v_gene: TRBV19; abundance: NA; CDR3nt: TGTGCCAGTAGTATCTATAGCGGGAGGGGAGATACGCAGTATTTT; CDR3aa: CASSIYSGRGDTQYF
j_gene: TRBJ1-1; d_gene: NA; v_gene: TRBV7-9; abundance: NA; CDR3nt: TGTGCCAGCAGAGGGGGTAGTTGGGGGAAAAACACTGAAGCTTTCTTT; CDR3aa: CASRGGSWGKNTEAFF
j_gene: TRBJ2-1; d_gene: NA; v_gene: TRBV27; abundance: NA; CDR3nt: TGTGCCAGCAGTTTATTTACCCGGGTTTCCTACAATGAGCAGTTCTTC; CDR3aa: CASSLFTRVSYNEQFF
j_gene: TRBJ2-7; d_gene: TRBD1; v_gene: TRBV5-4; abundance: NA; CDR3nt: TGTGCCAGCAGCTTCCATCTAGGGGGCGGATACGAGCAGTACTTC; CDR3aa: CASSFHLGGGYEQYF
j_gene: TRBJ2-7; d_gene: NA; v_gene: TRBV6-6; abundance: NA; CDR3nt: TGTGCCAGCAGTTACTCGACAGCCTCACGGGAGTACTTC; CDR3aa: CASSYSTASREYF
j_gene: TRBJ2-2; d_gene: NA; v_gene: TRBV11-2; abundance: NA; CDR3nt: TGTGCCAGCAGCTTTACCGGGACTGAGAACACCGGGGAGCTGTTTTTT; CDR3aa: CASSFTGTENTGELFF
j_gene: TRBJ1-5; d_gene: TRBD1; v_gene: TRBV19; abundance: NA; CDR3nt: TGTGCCAGTAGTGGACCCGGGACAGGGGGCGCATTAAGGGGTCAGCCCCAGCATTTT; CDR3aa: CASSGPGTGGALRGQPQHF
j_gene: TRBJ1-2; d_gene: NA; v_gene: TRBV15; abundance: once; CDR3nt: TGTGCCACCAGCAGAGATGAATTTGGCTACACCTTC; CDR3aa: CATSRDEFGYTF
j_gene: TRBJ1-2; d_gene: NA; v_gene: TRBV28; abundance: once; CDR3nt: TGTGCCAGCAGTTCCCTCTTTAATTCAGAGAGCTATGGCTACACCTTC; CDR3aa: CASSSLFNSESYGYTF
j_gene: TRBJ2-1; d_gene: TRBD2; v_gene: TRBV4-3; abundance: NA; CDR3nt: TGCGCCAGCAGCCTGTACCCTAGCGGGACCAATCGGGGGAATGAGCAGTTCTTC; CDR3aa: CASSLYPSGTNRGNEQFF
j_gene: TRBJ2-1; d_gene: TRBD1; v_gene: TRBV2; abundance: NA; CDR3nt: TGTGCCAGCACCCCGGGACAGTCGTACAATGAGCAGTTCTTC; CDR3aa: CASTPGQSYNEQFF
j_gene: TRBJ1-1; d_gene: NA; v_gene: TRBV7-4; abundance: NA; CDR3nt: TGTGCCAGCACCCTGGCCGACCTGGGGGAAGGACACACTACGAACACTGAAGCTTTCTTT; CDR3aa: CASTLADLGEGHTTNTEAFF
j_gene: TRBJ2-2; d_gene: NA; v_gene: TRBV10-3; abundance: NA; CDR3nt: TGTGCCATCAGGGAAGAGGGCGGGGAGCTGTTTTTT; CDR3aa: CAIREEGGELFF
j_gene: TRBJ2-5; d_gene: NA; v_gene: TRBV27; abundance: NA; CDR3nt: TGTGCCAGCAGTTTTTCTATCAGTCAAGAGACCCAGTACTTC; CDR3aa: CASSFSISQETQYF
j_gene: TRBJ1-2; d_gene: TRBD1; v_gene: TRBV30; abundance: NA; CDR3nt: TGTGCCTGGAGTGCCCACGACAGGGGGCGGAGTGGCTACACCTTC; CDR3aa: CAWSAHDRGRSGYTF
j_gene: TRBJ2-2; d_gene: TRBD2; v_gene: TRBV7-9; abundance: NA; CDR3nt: TGTGCCAGCAGCTCAAGACTAGCGGGGCACACCGGGGAGCTGTTTTTT; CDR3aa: CASSSRLAGHTGELFF
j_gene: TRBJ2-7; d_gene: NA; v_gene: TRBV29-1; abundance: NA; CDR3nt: TGCAGCGTTAGAAAGGGGGAGGAGCAGTACTTC; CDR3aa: CSVRKGEEQYF
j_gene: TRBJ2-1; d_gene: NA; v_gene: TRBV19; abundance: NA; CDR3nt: TGTGCCAGTAGTATAGACGGAGGTTTTGGGGTTGAGCAGTTCTTC; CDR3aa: CASSIDGGFGVEQFF
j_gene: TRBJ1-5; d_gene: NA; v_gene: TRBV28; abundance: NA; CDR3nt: TGTGCCAGCAGTTTCGGGAGTTGGAATCAGCCCCAGCATTTT; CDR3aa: CASSFGSWNQPQHF
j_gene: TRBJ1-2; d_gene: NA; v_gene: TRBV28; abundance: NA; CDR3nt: TGTGCCAGCAGTTTGGTGGCGTCTAACTATGGCTACACCTTC; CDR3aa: CASSLVASNYGYTF
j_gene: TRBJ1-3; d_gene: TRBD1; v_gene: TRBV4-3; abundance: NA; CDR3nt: TGCGCCAGCAGCCGAAGGAGGGGGACAGGGCTATATTTT; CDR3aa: CASSRRRGTGLYF
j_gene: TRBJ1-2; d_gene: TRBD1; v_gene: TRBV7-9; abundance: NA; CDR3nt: TGTGCCAGCAGCCCTACAATGGACAGGGGGTATGGCTACACCTTC; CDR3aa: CASSPTMDRGYGYTF